The source of this T cell receptor beta chain is a study of T cells after yellow fever vaccination. Findings of the study overall: Contamination by abundant bulk-population clonotypes could be present in FACS-sorted repertoires. It was the secondary response that reached its peak faster, day 5 versus 15, but it was weaker.

Notes on this clonotype: The antigen is not known. The CDR3 does not close with the conserved phenylalanine or tryptophan, likely indicating a read error.

Looked up from germline, CDR1 is LGHNA and CDR2 is YSLEER. The CDR3 loop spans 13 amino acids. Trimming removed 1 base from V and 7 bases from J, with 8 bases in between. UMIs and a universal primer site were added when TCR cDNA was made by 5'RACE template switching. TCRdb re-derived calls from the 5' RACE reads in MiXCR, one entry per CDR3 protein. The profile covers 250,000 or so distinct CDR3 sequences, with less than 9% appearing a single time and about 0.9% taken by the ten largest. This sequence originates from a man in his thirties or forties who received the YFV17D yellow fever vaccine. The rearrangement joins TRBV4-3 to TRBJ2-1; D is undetermined. Source: CD4+ T cells sorted from PBMCs, taken 15 days after the yellow fever booster vaccination. The CDR3, as DNA: TGCGCCAGCAGCCAAGTCCGCGTAAATGAGCAGTTCTCC. This gives the protein CASSQVRVNEQFS.